The present entry profiles one T cell receptor (beta chain) with its context. Its antigen is unidentified. It was RNA transcripts that yielded the amplified TCR beta CDR3 regions. With the HTBI primer set, the TCR CDR3 went through a first round of RT-PCR. TCRdb itself ran the multiplex PCR reads through MiXCR, one entry per CDR3 protein. The sample lists around 200,000 distinct CDR3 sequences, about 16% occurring once. This record belongs to a study of T cells in Graves' hyperthyroidism and ophthalmopathy. Whole-study context: Peripheral blood collection took place at initial diagnosis, before any treatment.

Diagnostic decisions used clinical symptoms, serum thyroxine and TRAb, thyroid ultrasound and orbital computed tomography. General observations from the study: Clonotypes that were expanded in thyroid above 0.001 mostly appeared in blood too.

The CDR3 spans 16 residues. CDR1 and CDR2 (germline): LGHNA, YSLEER. Trimming removed 4 bases from V and 2 bases from J, with 16 bases in between. This TCR derives from a man aged 35 to 55 with Graves' hyperthyroidism. V gene TRBV4-3 combines with J gene TRBJ2-3, with D perhaps matching TRBD2 (6 bases). Input material: blood. The CDR3 region has the DNA TGCGCCAGCAGCCGTGGGACTCCCCTCCACACAGATACGCAGTATTTT. Amino acids: CASSRGTPLHTDTQYF.